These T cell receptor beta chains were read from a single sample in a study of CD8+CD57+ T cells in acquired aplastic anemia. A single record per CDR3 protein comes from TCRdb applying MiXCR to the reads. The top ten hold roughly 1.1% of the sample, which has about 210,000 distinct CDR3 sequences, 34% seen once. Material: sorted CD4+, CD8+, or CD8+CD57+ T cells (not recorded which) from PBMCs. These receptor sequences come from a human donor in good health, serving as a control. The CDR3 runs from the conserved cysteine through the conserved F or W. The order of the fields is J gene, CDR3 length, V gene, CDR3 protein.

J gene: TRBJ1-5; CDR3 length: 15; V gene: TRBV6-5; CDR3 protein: CASSYSGFGNQPQHF
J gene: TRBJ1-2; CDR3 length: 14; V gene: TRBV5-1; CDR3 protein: CASSPGNSNYGYTF
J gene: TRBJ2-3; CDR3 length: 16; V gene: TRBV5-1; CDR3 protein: CASSLSHPGGTDTQYF
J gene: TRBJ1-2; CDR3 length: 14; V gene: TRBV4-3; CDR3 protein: CASSQDRRKHGYTF
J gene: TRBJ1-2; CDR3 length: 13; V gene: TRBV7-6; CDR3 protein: CASSRTGYRLGTF
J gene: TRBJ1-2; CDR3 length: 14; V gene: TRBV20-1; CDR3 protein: CSAASGQLNYGYTF
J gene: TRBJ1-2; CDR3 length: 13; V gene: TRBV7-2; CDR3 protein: CASSAGLDYGYTF
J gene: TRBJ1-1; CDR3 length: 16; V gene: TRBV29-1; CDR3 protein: CSSSRDRGQGVTEAFF
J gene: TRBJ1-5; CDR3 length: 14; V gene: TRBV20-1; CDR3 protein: CSARGGNSNQPQHF
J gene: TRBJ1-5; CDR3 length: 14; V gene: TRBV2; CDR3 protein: CASSRGGRSETQHF
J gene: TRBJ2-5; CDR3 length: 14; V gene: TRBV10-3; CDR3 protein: CAISEGLALETQYF
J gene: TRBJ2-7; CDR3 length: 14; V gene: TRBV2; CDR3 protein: CASSPRAGTYEQYF
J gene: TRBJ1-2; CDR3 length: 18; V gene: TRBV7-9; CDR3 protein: CASSNGYGDRDQNYGYTF
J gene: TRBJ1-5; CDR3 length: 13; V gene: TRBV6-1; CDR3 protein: CTSSEDRAQPQHF
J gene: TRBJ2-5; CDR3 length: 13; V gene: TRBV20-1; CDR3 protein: CSASRRDQETQYF
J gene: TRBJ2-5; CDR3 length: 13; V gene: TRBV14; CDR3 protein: CASSPGLQETQYF
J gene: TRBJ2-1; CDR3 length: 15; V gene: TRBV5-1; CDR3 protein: CASSWGQTTVNEQFF
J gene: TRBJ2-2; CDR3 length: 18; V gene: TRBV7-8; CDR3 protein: CASSHGLADRAGTGELFF
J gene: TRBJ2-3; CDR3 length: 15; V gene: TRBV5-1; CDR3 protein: CASSLVPDSTDTQYF
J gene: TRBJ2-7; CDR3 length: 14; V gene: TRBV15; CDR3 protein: CATSRGNGIYEQYF
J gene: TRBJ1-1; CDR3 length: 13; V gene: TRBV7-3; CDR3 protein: CASSFDANTEAFF
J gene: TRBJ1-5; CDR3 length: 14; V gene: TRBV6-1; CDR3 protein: CATKPGLLTQPQHF
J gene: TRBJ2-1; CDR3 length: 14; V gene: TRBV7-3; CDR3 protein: CASSSTGTSVTQFF
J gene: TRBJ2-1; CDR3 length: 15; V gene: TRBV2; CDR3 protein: CASKGTSGVNNEQFF
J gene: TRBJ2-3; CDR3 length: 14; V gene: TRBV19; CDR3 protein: CASSPLRDTDTQYF
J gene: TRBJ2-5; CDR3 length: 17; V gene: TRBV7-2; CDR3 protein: CASSLAVVGNRDPNQYF
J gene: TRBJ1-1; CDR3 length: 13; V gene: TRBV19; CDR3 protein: CASSLSRGTEAFF
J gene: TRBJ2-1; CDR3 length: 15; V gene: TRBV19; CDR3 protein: CASSPDRASYNEQFF
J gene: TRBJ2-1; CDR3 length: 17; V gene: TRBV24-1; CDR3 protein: CATSDSPGGVAYNEQFF
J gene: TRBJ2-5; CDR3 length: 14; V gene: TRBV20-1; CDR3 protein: CSAREGGGQETQYF
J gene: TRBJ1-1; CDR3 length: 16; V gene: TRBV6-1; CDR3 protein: CASSTEQGGTNTEAFF
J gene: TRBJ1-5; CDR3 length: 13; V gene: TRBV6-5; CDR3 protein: CASSFDNNQPQHF
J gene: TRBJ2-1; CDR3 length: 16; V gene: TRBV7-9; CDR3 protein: CASRQTTSGLYNEQFF
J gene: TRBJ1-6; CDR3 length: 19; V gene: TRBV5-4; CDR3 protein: CASSLFPDPGTGYNSPLHF
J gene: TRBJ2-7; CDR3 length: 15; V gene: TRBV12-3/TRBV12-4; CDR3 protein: CASKEGQERSYEQYF
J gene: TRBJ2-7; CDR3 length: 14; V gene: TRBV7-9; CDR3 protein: CASSPKQEFDEQYF
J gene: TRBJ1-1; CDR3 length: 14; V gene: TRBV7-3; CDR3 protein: CASSLWGSNTEAFF
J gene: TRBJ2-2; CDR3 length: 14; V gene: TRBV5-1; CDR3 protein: CASSSQVGAGELFF
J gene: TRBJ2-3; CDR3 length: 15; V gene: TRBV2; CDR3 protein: CASSRGTSGEDTQYF
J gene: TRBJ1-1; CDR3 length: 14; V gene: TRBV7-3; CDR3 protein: CASSLSGRSTEAFF
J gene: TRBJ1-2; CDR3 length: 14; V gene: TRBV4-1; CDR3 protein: CASSRPDRNYGYTF
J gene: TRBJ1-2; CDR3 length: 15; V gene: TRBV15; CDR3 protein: CATSRPGQDWGGYTF
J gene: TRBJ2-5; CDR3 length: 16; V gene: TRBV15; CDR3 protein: CATSRVDRGFRETQYF
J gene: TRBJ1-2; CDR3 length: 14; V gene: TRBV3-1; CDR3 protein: CASRSGQGDYGYTF
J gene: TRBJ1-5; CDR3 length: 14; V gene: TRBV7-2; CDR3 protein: CASSPWTGTKPQHF
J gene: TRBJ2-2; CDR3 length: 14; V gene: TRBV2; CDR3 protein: CASKFGVVNGELFF
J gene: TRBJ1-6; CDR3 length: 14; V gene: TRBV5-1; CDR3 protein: CASRTVFYNSPLHF
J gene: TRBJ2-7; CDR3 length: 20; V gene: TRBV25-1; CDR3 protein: CASSRTRDRVTYLPSYEQYF
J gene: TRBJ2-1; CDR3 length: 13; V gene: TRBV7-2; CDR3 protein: CASSISSYNEQFF
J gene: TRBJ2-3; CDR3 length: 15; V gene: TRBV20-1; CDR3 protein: CSAPSGGVISDTQYF
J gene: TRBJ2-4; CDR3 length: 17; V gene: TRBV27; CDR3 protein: CASSLYKGTSGVYIQYF
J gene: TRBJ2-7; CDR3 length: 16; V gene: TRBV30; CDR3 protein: CAWSRTWDRGAYEQYF
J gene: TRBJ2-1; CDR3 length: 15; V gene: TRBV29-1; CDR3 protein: CSVDLTGGISNEQFF
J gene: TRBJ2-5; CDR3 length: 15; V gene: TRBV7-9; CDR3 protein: CASSSDSGRRETQYF
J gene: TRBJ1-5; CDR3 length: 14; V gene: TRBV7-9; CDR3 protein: CASSLAQSNQPQHF
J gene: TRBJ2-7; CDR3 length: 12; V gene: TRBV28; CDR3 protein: CASADRGYEQYF
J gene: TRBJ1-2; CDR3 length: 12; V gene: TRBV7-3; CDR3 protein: CTSSLSQDGYTF
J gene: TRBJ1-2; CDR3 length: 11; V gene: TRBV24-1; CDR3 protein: CATSDSNSLTF
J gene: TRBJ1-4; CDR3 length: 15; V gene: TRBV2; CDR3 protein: CASMIAGQAGEKLFF